This TCR beta chain was captured by sequencing in a study of PD-L1 blockade in urothelial cancer. Turning to the study itself: After treatment start, blood was analyzed at 3 weeks (second dose) and at 6 weeks.

Only in-frame clones appear in the TCRdb table, and some are missing; sequencing was by immunoSEQ multiplex PCR. The sample includes under 40,000 clones, around 87% of them seen just once. CDR1 is SGDLS, CDR2 YYNGEE, per germline. The CDR3 spans 13 residues. V lost 3 bases and J lost 7; bases outside the gene matches: 3. Source: PBMCs, taken around atezolizumab (anti-PD-L1) treatment. This sequence originates from a man aged 45-65 years with urothelial cancer. The chain combines TRBV9 with TRBJ2-1, with 8 nucleotides matching TRBD1. The CDR3 here is CASSGRDRNEQFF. The CDR3 DNA reads TGTGCCAGCAGCGGCCGGGACAGGAATGAGCAGTTCTTC.